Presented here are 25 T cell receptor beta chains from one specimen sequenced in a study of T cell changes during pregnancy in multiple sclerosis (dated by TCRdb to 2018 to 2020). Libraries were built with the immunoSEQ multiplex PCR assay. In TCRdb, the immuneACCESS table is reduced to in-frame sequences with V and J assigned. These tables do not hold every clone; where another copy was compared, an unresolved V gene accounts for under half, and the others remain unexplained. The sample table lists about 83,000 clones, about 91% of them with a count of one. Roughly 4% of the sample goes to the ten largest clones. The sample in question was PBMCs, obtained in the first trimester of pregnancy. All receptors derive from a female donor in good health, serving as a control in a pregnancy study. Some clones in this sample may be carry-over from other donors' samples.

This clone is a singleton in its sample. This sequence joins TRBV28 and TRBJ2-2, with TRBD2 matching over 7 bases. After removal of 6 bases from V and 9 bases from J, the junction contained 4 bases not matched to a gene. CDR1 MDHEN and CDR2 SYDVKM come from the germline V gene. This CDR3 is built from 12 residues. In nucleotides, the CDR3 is TGTGCCAGCAGCGGGGGGATGAGGGAGCTGTTTTTT. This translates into CASSGGMRELFF.

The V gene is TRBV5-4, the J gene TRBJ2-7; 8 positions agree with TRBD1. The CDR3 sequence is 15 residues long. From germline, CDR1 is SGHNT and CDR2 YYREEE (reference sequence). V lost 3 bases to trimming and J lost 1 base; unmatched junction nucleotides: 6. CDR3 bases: TGTGCCAGCAGCTGGGGGACAGGCCTATCCTACGAGCAGTACTTC. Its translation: CASSWGTGLSYEQYF.

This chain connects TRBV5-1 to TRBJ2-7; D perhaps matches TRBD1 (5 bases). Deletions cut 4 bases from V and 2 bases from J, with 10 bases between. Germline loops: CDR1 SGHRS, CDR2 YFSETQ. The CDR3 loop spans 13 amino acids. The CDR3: CASSPDMTYEQYF. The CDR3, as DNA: TGCGCCAGCAGCCCGGACATGACCTACGAGCAGTACTTC.

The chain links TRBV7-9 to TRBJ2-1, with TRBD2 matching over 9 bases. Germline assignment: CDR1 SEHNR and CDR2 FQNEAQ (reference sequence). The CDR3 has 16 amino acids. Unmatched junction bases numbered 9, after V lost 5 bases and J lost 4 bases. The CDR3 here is CASSPLSGSNYNEQFF. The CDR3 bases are TGTGCCAGCAGCCCCCTTAGCGGGAGCAATTACAATGAGCAGTTCTTC.

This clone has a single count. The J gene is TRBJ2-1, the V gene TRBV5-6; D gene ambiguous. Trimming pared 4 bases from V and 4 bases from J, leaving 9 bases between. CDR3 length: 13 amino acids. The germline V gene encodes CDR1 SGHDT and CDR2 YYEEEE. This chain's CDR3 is CASSADTYNEQFF. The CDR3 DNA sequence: TGTGCCAGCAGCGCTGATACTTACAATGAGCAGTTCTTC. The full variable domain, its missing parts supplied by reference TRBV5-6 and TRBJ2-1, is DAGVTQSPTHLIKTRGQQVTLRCSPKSGHDTVSWYQQALGQGPQFIFQYYEEEERQRGNFPDRFSGHQFPNYSSELNVNALLLGDSALYLCASSADTYNEQFFGPGTRLTVL.

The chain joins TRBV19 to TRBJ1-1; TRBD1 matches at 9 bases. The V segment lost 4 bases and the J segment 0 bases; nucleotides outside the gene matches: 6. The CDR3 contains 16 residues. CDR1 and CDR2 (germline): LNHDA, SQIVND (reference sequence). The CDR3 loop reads CASSTPGTGLNTEAFF. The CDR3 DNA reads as TGTGCCAGTAGTACCCCCGGGACAGGGTTGAACACTGAAGCTTTCTTT.

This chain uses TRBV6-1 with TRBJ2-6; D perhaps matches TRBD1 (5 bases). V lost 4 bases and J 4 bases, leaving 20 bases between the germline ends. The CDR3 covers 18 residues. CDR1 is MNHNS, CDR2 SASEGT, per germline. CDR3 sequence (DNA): TGTGCCAGCAGTGGGATTAGGCAGGGTGCTTGGGGGGCCAACGTCCTGACTTTC. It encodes CASSGIRQGAWGANVLTF.

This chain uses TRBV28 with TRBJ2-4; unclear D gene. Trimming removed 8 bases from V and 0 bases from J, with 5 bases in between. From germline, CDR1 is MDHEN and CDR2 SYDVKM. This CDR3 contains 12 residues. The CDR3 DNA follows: TGTGCCAGCGGAGTAGCCAAAAACATTCAGTACTTC. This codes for CASGVAKNIQYF.

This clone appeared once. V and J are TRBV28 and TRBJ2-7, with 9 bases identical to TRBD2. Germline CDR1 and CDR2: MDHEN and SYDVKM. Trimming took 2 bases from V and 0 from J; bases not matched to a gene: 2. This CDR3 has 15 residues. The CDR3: CASSLAGGISYEQYF. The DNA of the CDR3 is TGTGCCAGCAGTTTAGCGGGAGGGATCTCCTACGAGCAGTACTTC.

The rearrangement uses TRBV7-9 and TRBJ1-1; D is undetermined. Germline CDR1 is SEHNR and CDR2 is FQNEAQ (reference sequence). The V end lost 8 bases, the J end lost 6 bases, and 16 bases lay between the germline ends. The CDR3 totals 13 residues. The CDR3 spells CASGGGQGAEAFF. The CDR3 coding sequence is TGTGCCAGCGGTGGAGGGCAAGGCGCTGAAGCTTTCTTT.

The CDR3 sequence: CASSLVSQWGRRDSYEQYF. The CDR3 nucleotides are TGTGCCAGCAGCTTAGTCTCCCAATGGGGTAGGAGGGATTCCTACGAGCAGTACTTC. J is TRBJ2-7 and V is TRBV7-2; D is perhaps TRBD2 (6 bases). Germline V gene sequence: CDR1 SGHTA, CDR2 FQGNSA. Between the trimmed V and J ends, which lost 1 base and 1 base, there was a span of 23 bases. This CDR3 comprises 19 residues.

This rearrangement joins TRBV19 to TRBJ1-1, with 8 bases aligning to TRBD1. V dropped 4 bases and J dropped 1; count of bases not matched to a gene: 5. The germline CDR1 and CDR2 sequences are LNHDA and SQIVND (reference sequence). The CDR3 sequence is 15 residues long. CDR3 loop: CASSTSDRGNTEAFF. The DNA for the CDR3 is TGTGCCAGTAGTACCTCCGACAGGGGGAACACTGAAGCTTTCTTT.

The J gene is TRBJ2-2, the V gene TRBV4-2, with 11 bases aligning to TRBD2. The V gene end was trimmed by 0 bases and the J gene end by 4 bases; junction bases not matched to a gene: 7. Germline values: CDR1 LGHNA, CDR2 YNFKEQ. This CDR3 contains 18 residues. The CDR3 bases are TGTGCCAGCAGCCAAGATTCAACTAGCGGGAGTGTCACCGGGGAGCTGTTTTTT. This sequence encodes CASSQDSTSGSVTGELFF.

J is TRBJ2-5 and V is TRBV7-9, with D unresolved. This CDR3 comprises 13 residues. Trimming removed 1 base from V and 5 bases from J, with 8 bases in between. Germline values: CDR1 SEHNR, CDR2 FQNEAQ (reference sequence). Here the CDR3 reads CASSLEATETQYF. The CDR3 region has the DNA TGTGCCAGCAGCTTAGAAGCGACGGAGACCCAGTACTTC.

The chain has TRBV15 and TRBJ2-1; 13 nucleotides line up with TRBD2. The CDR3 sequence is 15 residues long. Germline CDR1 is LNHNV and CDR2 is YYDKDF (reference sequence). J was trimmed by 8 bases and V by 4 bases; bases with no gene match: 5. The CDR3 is CATSTRLAGGDEQFF. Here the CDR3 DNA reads TGTGCCACCAGCACCCGACTAGCGGGGGGCGATGAGCAGTTCTTC. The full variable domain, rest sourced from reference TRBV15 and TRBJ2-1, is DAMVIQNPRYQVTQFGKPVTLSCSQTLNHNVMYWYQQKSSQAPKLLFHYYDKDFNNEADTPDNFQSRRPNTSFCFLDIRSPGLGDTAMYLCATSTRLAGGDEQFFGPGTRLTVL.

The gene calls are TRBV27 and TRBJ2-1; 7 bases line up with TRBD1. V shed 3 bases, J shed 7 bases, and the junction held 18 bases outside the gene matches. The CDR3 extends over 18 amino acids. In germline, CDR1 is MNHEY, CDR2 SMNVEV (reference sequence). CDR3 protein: CASSFLPSEVRGLNEQFF. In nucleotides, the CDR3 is TGTGCCAGCAGTTTCCTACCCTCGGAGGTTAGGGGGCTAAATGAGCAGTTCTTC.

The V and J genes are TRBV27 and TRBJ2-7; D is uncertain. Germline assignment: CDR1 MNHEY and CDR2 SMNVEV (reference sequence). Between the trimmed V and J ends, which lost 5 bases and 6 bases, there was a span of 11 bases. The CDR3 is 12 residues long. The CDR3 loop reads CASSPLPGEQYF. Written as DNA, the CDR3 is TGTGCCAGCAGTCCACTACCCGGCGAGCAGTACTTC.

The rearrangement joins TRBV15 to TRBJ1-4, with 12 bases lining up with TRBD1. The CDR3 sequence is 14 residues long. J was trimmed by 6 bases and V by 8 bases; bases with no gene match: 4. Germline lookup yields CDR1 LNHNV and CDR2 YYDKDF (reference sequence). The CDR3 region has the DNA TGTGCCACCGCGGGGACAGGGGGCTATGAAAAACTGTTTTTT. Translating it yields CATAGTGGYEKLFF.

This chain's CDR3 is CANGGQGARGYTF. The CDR3 DNA is TGTGCCAACGGGGGACAGGGGGCGAGGGGCTACACCTTC. The J gene is TRBJ1-2, the V gene TRBV28, with TRBD1 matching 12 bases. Germline V gives CDR1 MDHEN, CDR2 SYDVKM. Trimming cost V 10 bases and J 8 bases; bases outside gene matches: 8. This CDR3 has 13 amino acids.

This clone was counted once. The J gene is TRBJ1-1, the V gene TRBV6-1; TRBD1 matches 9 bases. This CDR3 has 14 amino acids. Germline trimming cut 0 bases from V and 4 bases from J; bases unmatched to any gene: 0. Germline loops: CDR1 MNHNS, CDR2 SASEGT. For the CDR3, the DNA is TGTGCCAGCAGTGAAGCGGACAGGGGCACTGAAGCTTTCTTT. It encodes CASSEADRGTEAFF.

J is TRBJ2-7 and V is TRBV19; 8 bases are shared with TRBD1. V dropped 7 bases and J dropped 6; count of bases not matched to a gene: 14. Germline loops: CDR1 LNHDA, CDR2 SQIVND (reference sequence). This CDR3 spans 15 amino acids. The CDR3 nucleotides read TGTGCCAGTAACCCCCAGGGGGCTGAAAAAAGCGAGCAGTACTTC. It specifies CASNPQGAEKSEQYF.

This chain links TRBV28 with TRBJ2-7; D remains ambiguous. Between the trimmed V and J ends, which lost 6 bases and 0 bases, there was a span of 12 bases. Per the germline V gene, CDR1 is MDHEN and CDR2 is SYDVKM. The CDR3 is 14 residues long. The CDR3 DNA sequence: TGTGCCAGCAGCGGCGACTGGATCTCCTACGAGCAGTACTTC. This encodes CASSGDWISYEQYF.

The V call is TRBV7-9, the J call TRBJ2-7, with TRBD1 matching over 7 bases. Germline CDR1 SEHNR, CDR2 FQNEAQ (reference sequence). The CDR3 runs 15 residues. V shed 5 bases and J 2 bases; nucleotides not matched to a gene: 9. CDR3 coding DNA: TGTGCCAGCAGCGCCCCGACAGGGCCCCCCTACGAGCAGTACTTC. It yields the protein CASSAPTGPPYEQYF. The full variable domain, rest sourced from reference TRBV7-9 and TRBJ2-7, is DTGVSQNPRHKITKRGQNVTFRCDPISEHNRLYWYRQTLGQGPEFLTYFQNEAQLEKSRLLSDRFSAERPKGSFSTLEIQRTEQGDSAMYLCASSAPTGPPYEQYFGPGTRLTVT.

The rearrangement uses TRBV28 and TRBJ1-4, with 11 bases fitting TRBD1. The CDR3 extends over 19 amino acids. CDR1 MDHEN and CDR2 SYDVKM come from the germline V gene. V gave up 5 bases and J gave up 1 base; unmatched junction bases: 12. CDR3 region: CASSPLGQGAFVTNEKLFF. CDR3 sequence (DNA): TGTGCCAGCAGTCCTCTAGGACAGGGGGCGTTTGTAACTAATGAAAAACTGTTTTTT.

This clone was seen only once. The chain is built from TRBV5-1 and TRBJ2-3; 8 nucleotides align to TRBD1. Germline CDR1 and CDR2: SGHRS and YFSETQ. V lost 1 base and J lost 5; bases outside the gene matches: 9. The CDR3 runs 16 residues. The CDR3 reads CASSLSGTGAGDTQYF. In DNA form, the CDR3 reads TGCGCCAGCAGCTTGTCCGGGACAGGAGCCGGAGATACGCAGTATTTT.